This T cell receptor beta chain was found in a study of cytomegalovirus exposure and HLA in healthy donors. The PCR was carried out with 60 Vbeta primers and 13 Jbeta primers. This table comes from immunoSEQ multiplex PCR, and its TCRdb copy is limited to in-frame clones, with some not included. The table includes around 270,000 clones, about 80% detected once. CDR1 is SGHKS, CDR2 YYEKEE, per germline (reference sequence). Trimming shortened V by 0 bases and J by 8 bases, and 14 bases separated the two germline ends. The CDR3 consists of 14 residues. This TCR was recovered from a girl aged 2-10 years in good health and CMV-seronegative. The genes are TRBV5-5 and TRBJ1-2; D perhaps matches TRBD1 (6 bases). The material sequenced was PBMCs. As DNA, the CDR3 is TGTGCCAGCAGCTTGGAACAGGGTTCTCAGGGCTACACCTTC. Translated: CASSLEQGSQGYTF.